The 13 T cell receptor beta chains below were found in one sample sequenced in a study of blood T cell repertoires in COVID-19. This table comes from immunoSEQ multiplex PCR, and its TCRdb copy is limited to in-frame clones, with some not included. The sample shows about 240,000 clones, roughly 87% of them seen only once. What was sequenced was peripheral blood. The receptor source for this set is a man aged 55 to 70 who had recovered from COVID-19.

The rearrangement uses TRBV2 and TRBJ2-2; D unresolved. The length of the CDR3 is 11 residues. The germline V and J ends were trimmed by 10 bases and 5 bases, with 8 bases remaining between them. Germline V gene lookup returns CDR1 SNHLY and CDR2 FYNNEI. For the CDR3, the DNA is TGTGCCATCCTTAATACCGGGGAGCTGTTTTTT. Translation: CAILNTGELFF.

V usage is TRBV19 and J usage is TRBJ2-1; 9 positions match TRBD2. The junction had 10 bases not matched to a gene; V was cut back by 7 bases and J by 3 bases. This CDR3 is built from 16 residues. Per the germline V gene, CDR1 is LNHDA and CDR2 is SQIVND (reference sequence). CDR3: CASNSGGIHNYNEQFF. In DNA form, the CDR3 reads TGTGCCAGTAATAGCGGGGGAATCCATAACTACAATGAGCAGTTCTTC.

The chain carries TRBV27 and TRBJ2-1, with 11 bases aligning to TRBD2. The CDR3 length is 16 residues. The V segment lost 2 bases and the J segment 5 bases; nucleotides outside the gene matches: 5. The germline CDR1 and CDR2 sequences are MNHEY and SMNVEV (reference sequence). The CDR3 DNA reads as TGTGCCAGCAGTTTAGTAGCGGGGGGGGGTCACAATGAGCAGTTCTTC. This gives the protein CASSLVAGGGHNEQFF.

The V and J genes are TRBV18 and TRBJ1-1, with 7 bases that match TRBD1. Germline V CDR1 and CDR2: KGHSH, LQKENI. With V trimmed by 4 bases and J by 3 bases, 11 bases remained unmatched. This CDR3 region has 16 residues. In nucleotides, the CDR3 is TGTGCCAGCTCACAAAGGGGGCGGGTTTGGGACACTGAAGCTTTCTTT. It translates to CASSQRGRVWDTEAFF. Based on the CDR3 plus reference TRBV18 and TRBJ1-1, the full variable domain is NAGVMQNPRHLVRRRGQEARLRCSPMKGHSHVYWYRQLPEEGLKFMVYLQKENIIDESGMPKERFSAEFPKEGPSILRIQQVVRGDSAAYFCASSQRGRVWDTEAFFGQGTRLTVV.

This chain uses TRBV7-2 with TRBJ1-5; tentative D call: TRBD1 (5 bases). Germline CDR1 SGHTA, CDR2 FQGNSA. The V and J ends lost 5 bases and 0 bases respectively, with 17 bases between them. This CDR3 is 17 amino acids long. CDR3 region: CASSLTGQSVSNQPQHF. The CDR3, as DNA: TGTGCCAGCAGCCTCACAGGACAATCCGTTAGCAATCAGCCCCAGCATTTT.

The V gene is TRBV5-6, the J gene TRBJ2-3, with 8 bases fitting TRBD2. The CDR3 extends over 16 amino acids. CDR1 and CDR2 (germline): SGHDT, YYEEEE. The V gene end was trimmed by 4 bases and the J gene end by 2 bases; junction bases not matched to a gene: 9. The CDR3 here is CASSPPLRGDTDTQYF. Written as DNA, the CDR3 is TGTGCCAGCAGCCCCCCCCTGCGGGGGGACACAGATACGCAGTATTTT. The whole variable domain, filled in from reference TRBV5-6 and TRBJ2-3, reads DAGVTQSPTHLIKTRGQQVTLRCSPKSGHDTVSWYQQALGQGPQFIFQYYEEEERQRGNFPDRFSGHQFPNYSSELNVNALLLGDSALYLCASSPPLRGDTDTQYFGPGTRLTVL.

The gene calls are TRBV24-1 and TRBJ1-4; D is unresolved. Germline-derived CDR1 and CDR2 are KGHDR and SFDVKD. V was pared by 9 bases and J by 0 bases, with 16 bases between. The CDR3 consists of 16 residues. The CDR3 sequence: CATPSRIVPTNEKLFF. CDR3 in DNA: TGTGCCACCCCCTCCAGGATTGTTCCAACTAATGAAAAACTGTTTTTT.

The rearrangement links TRBV10-2 to TRBJ2-5; no clear D gene. Germline loops: CDR1 WSHSY, CDR2 SAAADI. Trimming removed 4 bases at V and 10 bases at J, with 13 bases between. The CDR3 runs to 12 residues. The CDR3 reads CASSGALSRQYF. Here the CDR3 DNA reads TGCGCCAGCAGTGGTGCACTGTCGCGCCAGTACTTC.

This chain connects TRBV5-1 to TRBJ2-5, with a weak D call TRBD2 (6 bases). V was clipped by 4 bases and J by 5 bases, with 12 bases between them. In germline, CDR1 is SGHRS, CDR2 YFSETQ. There are 13 residues in the CDR3. CDR3 sequence: CASSLGRGETQYF. The CDR3 nucleotides are TGCGCCAGCAGCCTCGGACGGGGGGAGACCCAGTACTTC. The complete variable domain, with remaining parts taken from reference TRBV5-1 and TRBJ2-5, reads KAGVTQTPRYLIKTRGQQVTLSCSPISGHRSVSWYQQTPGQGLQFLFEYFSETQRNKGNFPGRFSGRQFSNSRSEMNVSTLELGDSALYLCASSLGRGETQYFGPGTRLLVL.

This clone was seen only once. Here the CDR3 DNA reads TGTGCCAGCAGGTATCCCCTAACTGGGGCCAACGTCCTGACTTTC. Amino acid sequence: CASRYPLTGANVLTF. The chain has TRBV7-2 and TRBJ2-6; no reliable D call. The CDR3 sequence is 15 residues long. Germline CDR1 SGHTA, CDR2 FQGNSA. Trimming pared 6 bases from V and 2 bases from J, leaving 11 bases between.

V usage is TRBV7-6 and J usage is TRBJ2-5, with 10 bases matching TRBD2. Losses at the gene ends were 5 bases for V and 5 bases for J; bases not matched to a gene: 11. The CDR3 covers 16 residues. The germline CDR1 and CDR2 sequences are SGHVS and FNYEAQ. The chain's CDR3 is CASSDLSGGALETQYF. CDR3 nucleotide sequence: TGTGCCAGCAGCGACCTAAGCGGGGGGGCCCTCGAGACCCAGTACTTC.

This sequence joins TRBV14 and TRBJ1-6; D is unclear. Germline CDR1 reads SGHDN; CDR2 reads FVKESK. V lost 1 base, J lost 0 bases, and 7 bases lay in between. CDR3 size: 16 residues. CDR3 DNA: TGTGCCAGCAGCCAAGGATATAGCTCCTATAATTCACCCCTCCACTTT. It translates to CASSQGYSSYNSPLHF. Using reference TRBV14 and TRBJ1-6 for the parts outside the CDR3, the full variable domain is EAGVTQFPSHSVIEKGQTVTLRCDPISGHDNLYWYRRVMGKEIKFLLHFVKESKQDESGMPNNRFLAERTGGTYSTLKVQPAELEDSGVYFCASSQGYSSYNSPLHFGNGTRLTVT.

This clone was seen only once. The chain carries TRBV18 and TRBJ2-7, with 8 bases that match TRBD1. The V gene's germline CDR1 is KGHSH and CDR2 LQKENI. The CDR3 is 13 residues long. V shed 3 bases and J 3 bases; nucleotides not matched to a gene: 1. The CDR3 is CASSPGQDYEQYF. The CDR3 DNA reads TGTGCCAGCTCACCGGGACAGGACTACGAGCAGTACTTC.